Below, one TCR beta chain is given with its context. The CDR3 loop spans 14 amino acids. The V gene end was trimmed by 6 bases and the J gene end by 1 base; junction bases not matched to a gene: 4. Germline CDR1 reads MNHEY; CDR2 reads SVGAGI. The record originates from a study of blood T cell repertoires in COVID-19. Study-wide context: Acute and convalescent COVID-19 specimens originated in the United States, Italy and Spain.

How the authors handled the data: Amplification of reference gene primers provided the estimated nucleated cell counts. The protocol was immunoSEQ multiplex PCR, while the TCRdb copy is restricted to in-frame clones and leaves out a portion. That table is the source of V, J and clone size, and D and trimming were worked out from the DNA. The table records roughly 200,000 clones, 76% of them present only once. This clonotype was sampled from a woman aged 45-65 years with active or convalescent COVID-19. The sample comprised peripheral blood. This rearrangement joins TRBV6-5 to TRBJ1-1; TRBD1 aligns across 8 bases. The CDR3 here is CASSGDRGNTEAFF. The CDR3 DNA reads as TGTGCCAGCAGCGGAGACAGGGGGAACACTGAAGCTTTCTTT.